This TCR beta chain was profiled in a study of neurological immune-mediated disorders. This clonotype was seen ten or more times. Each CDR3 protein gets one entry after TCRdb re-called the 5' RACE reads with MiXCR. The table lists tens of thousands of distinct CDR3 sequences, nearly 3.5% of them singletons, with around 3.8% in the top ten. Germline CDR1 reads DFQATT; CDR2 reads SNEGSKA (reference sequence). The germline V and J ends were trimmed by 3 bases and 0 bases, with 8 bases remaining between them. There are 14 residues in the CDR3. The clonotype was recovered from a man in his forties with multiple sclerosis. The chain uses TRBV20-1 and TRBJ2-2; D is ambiguous. The sequencing input was PBMCs. CDR3 coding DNA: TGCAGTGCTAGTCAGCAGTCGAACACCGGGGAGCTGTTTTTT. The encoded protein is CSASQQSNTGELFF.